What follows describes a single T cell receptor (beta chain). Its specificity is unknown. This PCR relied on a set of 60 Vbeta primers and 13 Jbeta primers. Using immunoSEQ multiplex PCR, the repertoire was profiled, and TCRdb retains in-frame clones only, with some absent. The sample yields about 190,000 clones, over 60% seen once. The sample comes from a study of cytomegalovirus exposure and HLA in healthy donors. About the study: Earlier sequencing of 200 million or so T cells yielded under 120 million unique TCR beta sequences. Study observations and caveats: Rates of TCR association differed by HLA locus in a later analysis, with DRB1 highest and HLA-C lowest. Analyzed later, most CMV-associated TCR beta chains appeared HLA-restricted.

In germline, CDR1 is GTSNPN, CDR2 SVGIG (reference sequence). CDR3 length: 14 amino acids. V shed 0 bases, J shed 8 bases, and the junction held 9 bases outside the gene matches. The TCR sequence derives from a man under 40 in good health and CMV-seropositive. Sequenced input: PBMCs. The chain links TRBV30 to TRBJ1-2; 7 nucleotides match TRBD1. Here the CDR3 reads CAWSVPNRGGGYTF. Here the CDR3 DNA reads TGTGCCTGGAGTGTACCGAACAGGGGAGGAGGCTACACCTTC.